What follows is one TCR beta chain and its context. These data are taken from a study of blood T cell repertoires in COVID-19. Overall study: The origin of the acute and convalescent COVID-19 samples was the United States, Italy and Spain.

Trimming removed 4 bases from V and 8 bases from J; junction bases left unmatched: 10. CDR1 is SGHNT, CDR2 YYREEE, per germline (reference sequence). This CDR3 is built from 15 residues. Source study methods: Estimation of nucleated cell counts was performed using reference gene primer amplification. Sequencing was performed with immunoSEQ multiplex PCR; in TCRdb, only in-frame clones are kept and a portion is missing. The DNA gave D and trimming, while V, J and clone size come from that table. Among tens of thousands of clones, less than 90% were seen once, and the ten largest hold around 1.5%. This clonotype was obtained from a man aged 50-60 years with acute or convalescent COVID-19. Source material: peripheral blood. The chain couples TRBV5-4 to TRBJ1-4; 8 bases match TRBD1. The CDR3 spells CASSPNPTGDEKLFF. The CDR3 nucleotides are TGTGCCAGCAGCCCAAACCCGACAGGGGACGAAAAACTGTTTTTT.